This T cell receptor (beta chain) was captured by sequencing in a study of T cells in Graves' hyperthyroidism and ophthalmopathy. Across the study: The initial diagnosis was the point when peripheral blood was collected, ahead of any treatment. Study results and caveats: Blood also carried most thyroid clonotypes expanded above 0.001.

This clonotype showed up many times. Its antigen is not identified. RNA transcripts served as the template for amplifying TCR beta CDR3 regions. The study used the HTBI primer set for a first-round RT-PCR of the TCR CDR3. Using its own MiXCR run on the multiplex PCR reads, TCRdb lists one record per CDR3 protein. This table has roughly 170,000 distinct CDR3 sequences, about 9% appearing once. CDR1 is DFQATT, CDR2 SNEGSKA, per germline (reference sequence). J lost 8 bases, V lost 5 bases, and 8 bases had no gene match. There are 14 residues in the CDR3. Sequencing was performed on blood. The source is a young woman with Graves' hyperthyroidism that later progressed to Graves' ophthalmopathy. V gene TRBV20-1 combines with J gene TRBJ1-6; 8 nucleotides agree with TRBD1. CDR3 nucleotides: TGCAGTGCTCATAGGTCAGGGGGCGATTCACCCCTCCACTTT. Translating gives CSAHRSGGDSPLHF.